One and the same sample provided the 17 T cell receptor beta chains below, sequenced in a study of T cell responses to AZD1222 COVID-19 vaccine. Data came from immunoSEQ multiplex PCR; TCRdb stores just in-frame clones and leaves some out. The data show about 72,000 clones, roughly 87% seen once. Here the sequenced sample was peripheral blood, taken on day 0 of AZD1222 vaccination. Receptors originate from an adult in good health.

The gene calls are TRBV7-8 and TRBJ2-1; D perhaps matches TRBD2 (6 bases). V lost 0 bases, J lost 7 bases, and 19 bases lay in between. CDR3 length equals 17 residues. Germline CDR1 and CDR2: SGHVS and FQNEAQ. The DNA for the CDR3 is TGTGCCAGCAGCTTAGCGGAGGCGCGGGAATGGGGAAATGAGCAGTTCTTC. Amino acid sequence: CASSLAEAREWGNEQFF.

The chain has TRBV7-8 and TRBJ2-2, with unresolved D. Germline lookup yields CDR1 SGHVS and CDR2 FQNEAQ. The CDR3 spans 15 residues. Trimming took 0 bases from V and 1 from J, leaving 6 bases between them. The CDR3 bases are TGTGCCAGCAGCTTAGCGGTTGGGAACACCGGGGAGCTGTTTTTT. As protein: CASSLAVGNTGELFF.

In DNA form, the CDR3 reads TGTGCCAGCAGTGTGGGCTACACCTTC. The encoded protein is CASSVGYTF. The chain is built from TRBV25-1 and TRBJ1-2, with D unclear. Trimming removed 4 bases at V and 8 bases at J, with 2 bases between. Germline loops: CDR1 MGHDK, CDR2 SYGVNS. The CDR3 is 9 amino acids.

V gene TRBV9 combines with J gene TRBJ2-3; tentatively, D is TRBD2 (6 bases). V was clipped by 2 bases and J by 5 bases, with 12 bases between them. Germline V gene data show CDR1 as SGDLS and CDR2 as YYNGEE. CDR3 size: 14 residues. The CDR3 nucleotides read TGTGCCAGCAGCGTCCGTGGAGGGGAAGATACGCAGTATTTT. Amino acid sequence: CASSVRGGEDTQYF.

This clone was found once. V gene TRBV6-1 combines with J gene TRBJ1-6, with D possibly matching TRBD1 (6 bases). Germline CDR1 and CDR2: MNHNS and SASEGT. V gave up 0 bases and J gave up 14 bases, with 14 bases separating them. This CDR3 has 14 amino acids. CDR3 in DNA: TGTGCCAGCAGTGAAGCTCCCGGGGGCGCAGCCCTCCACTTT. The encoded protein is CASSEAPGGAALHF.

The V gene is TRBV6-5, the J gene TRBJ2-3; D gene uncertain. Germline V CDR1 and CDR2: MNHEY, SVGAGI. CDR3 length: 12 residues. Trimming removed 4 bases at V and 4 bases at J, with 6 bases between. CDR3 sequence: CASSSNADTQYF. DNA of the CDR3: TGTGCCAGCAGTTCCAATGCAGATACGCAGTATTTT.

The rearrangement uses TRBV19 and TRBJ1-2, with D uncertain. Between the trimmed V and J ends, which lost 1 base and 9 bases, there was a span of 12 bases. From germline, CDR1 is LNHDA and CDR2 SQIVND (reference sequence). The CDR3 loop spans 13 amino acids. The CDR3 is CASSIAGGLSYTF. In DNA, the CDR3 is TGTGCCAGTAGTATAGCCGGAGGGTTGAGCTACACCTTC.

This clone came up once. The chain joins TRBV11-2 to TRBJ2-7, with D perhaps assigned TRBD1 or TRBD2 (6 bases each). CDR1 SGHAT and CDR2 FQNNGV come from the germline V gene. Between the trimmed V and J ends, which lost 8 bases and 10 bases, there was a span of 24 bases. The CDR3 spans 14 residues. CDR3 sequence (DNA): TGTGCCAGCTCTCCCCTCCGGGGGCGGGGTTCTCAGTACTTC. As protein: CASSPLRGRGSQYF. The variable domain in full, with the rest retrieved from reference TRBV11-2 and TRBJ2-7, is EAGVAQSPRYKIIEKRQSVAFWCNPISGHATLYWYQQILGQGPKLLIQFQNNGVVDDSQLPKDRFSAERLKGVDSTLKIQPAKLEDSAVYLCASSPLRGRGSQYFGPGTRLTVT.

This chain uses TRBV11-2 with TRBJ2-7; D might be TRBD2 (5 bases). Trimming shortened V by 1 base and J by 4 bases, and 8 bases separated the two germline ends. Per the germline V gene, CDR1 is SGHAT and CDR2 is FQNNGV. CDR3 length equals 13 residues. Here the CDR3 reads CASSLGREYEQYF. DNA for the CDR3: TGTGCCAGCAGCTTAGGCCGGGAATACGAGCAGTACTTC.

This chain links TRBV2 with TRBJ1-2, with TRBD1 as a possible D gene (6 bases). The CDR3 covers 14 residues. V lost 5 bases to trimming and J lost 5 bases, with 15 bases between them. Germline CDR1 reads SNHLY; CDR2 reads FYNNEI. This chain's CDR3 is CASSLDRSSYGYTF. In DNA, the CDR3 is TGTGCCAGCAGTTTAGACAGGTCATCTTATGGCTACACCTTC.

The V and J genes are TRBV5-4 and TRBJ2-2; D gene unclear. The V gene lost 0 bases and the J gene lost 4 bases, with 7 bases spanning the gap. There are 14 residues in the CDR3. Germline V gene lookup returns CDR1 SGHNT and CDR2 YYREEE (reference sequence). The CDR3 loop reads CASSLDRITGELFF. The DNA of the CDR3 is TGTGCCAGCAGCTTGGACAGAATCACCGGGGAGCTGTTTTTT.

This sequence joins TRBV6-2 or TRBV6-3 and TRBJ1-1; D not resolved. V was shortened by 0 bases and J by 7 bases, with 9 bases between the two germline ends. This CDR3 spans 13 amino acids. CDR1 and CDR2 from the germline V gene are MNHEY and SVGEGT. The CDR3 protein is CASSYSISIEAFF. In DNA form, the CDR3 reads TGTGCCAGCAGTTACTCGATTAGTATTGAAGCTTTCTTT.

The CDR3 DNA is TGTGCCACCAGCAGCCCCCCGGGGGGTGACTATGGCTACACCTTC. This codes for CATSSPPGGDYGYTF. This chain connects TRBV15 to TRBJ1-2; the D gene is possibly TRBD1 (5 bases). CDR3 length: 15 residues. The V end lost 3 bases, the J end lost 3 bases, and 14 bases lay between the germline ends. Germline CDR1 and CDR2: LNHNV and YYDKDF (reference sequence).

J is TRBJ2-1 and V is TRBV10-2, with 7 bases fitting TRBD1. CDR1 is WSHSY, CDR2 SAAADI, per germline. CDR3 length equals 16 residues. The V segment lost 0 bases and the J segment 4 bases; nucleotides outside the gene matches: 6. Here the CDR3 DNA reads TGCGCCAGCAGTGAGTCGAGGGACAGCCTATACAATGAGCAGTTCTTC. Protein product: CASSESRDSLYNEQFF.

A few counts support this clone. The chain carries TRBV19 and TRBJ1-2; possible D gene TRBD1, 5 bases. Germline V CDR1 and CDR2: LNHDA, SQIVND (reference sequence). Trimming pared 6 bases from V and 8 bases from J, leaving 13 bases between. The CDR3 has 12 amino acids. The chain's CDR3 is CASSQEGAGYTF. The CDR3 DNA follows: TGTGCCAGTAGCCAAGAAGGGGCCGGCTACACCTTC.

This chain uses TRBV27 with TRBJ2-7; 12 positions match TRBD2. CDR1 is MNHEY, CDR2 SMNVEV, per germline (reference sequence). The CDR3 has 16 amino acids. J lost 3 bases, V lost 1 base, and 4 bases had no gene match. Here the CDR3 reads CASSLFPGLAGYEQYF. CDR3 in DNA: TGTGCCAGCAGTTTATTCCCGGGACTAGCGGGCTACGAGCAGTACTTC.

The rearrangement joins TRBV5-1 to TRBJ2-3, with D perhaps being TRBD1 or TRBD2 (5 bases each). The CDR3 is 16 residues long. The V end was cut by 2 bases, the J end by 4 bases, with 17 bases between. The germline gives CDR1 SGHRS, CDR2 YFSETQ. CDR3 sequence reads: CASSFDTNRGSDTQYF. CDR3 nucleotides: TGCGCCAGCAGCTTCGACACAAACCGGGGCTCAGATACGCAGTATTTT.